This TCR beta chain emerged from a study of cytomegalovirus exposure and HLA in healthy donors. Primers: 60 Vbeta forward and 13 Jbeta reverse. TCRdb's copy holds only in-frame clones and misses some; the assay was immunoSEQ multiplex PCR. The sample contains about 220,000 clones, about 70% of which appear only once. This clone was counted once. V was pared by 6 bases and J by 7 bases, with 22 bases between. The CDR3 is made up of 15 amino acids. Germline V gives CDR1 MDHEN, CDR2 SYDVKM. The chain is built from TRBV28 and TRBJ2-7; the D gene is possibly TRBD2 (7 bases). This sequence was found in a woman under 40 in good health and CMV-seronegative. Sequencing was done on a sample of PBMCs. In DNA, the CDR3 is TGTGCCAGCAGCTCCCCCCGCCGGGGGGCTCGGGAGCAGTACTTC. This codes for CASSSPRRGAREQYF.